Below, 24 T cell receptor beta chains from the same sample are listed, as sequenced in a study of pediatric ulcerative colitis. Only in-frame clones appear in the TCRdb table, and some are missing; sequencing was by immunoSEQ multiplex PCR. This sample has 59,000 or so clones, with about 80% found just once. Sequencing input: blood. All receptors come from a boy younger than 18 with moderate ulcerative colitis.

The V and J genes are TRBV7-9 and TRBJ2-7; 7 nucleotides line up with TRBD1. Germline CDR1 is SEHNR and CDR2 is FQNEAQ (reference sequence). V lost 6 bases and J lost 2; bases outside the gene matches: 13. The CDR3 runs 16 residues. CDR3: CASSSTQGQTPYEQYF. The CDR3 DNA sequence: TGTGCCAGCAGTTCGACGCAGGGACAGACCCCCTACGAGCAGTACTTC.

V gene TRBV10-2 combines with J gene TRBJ2-3, with D unclear. The CDR3 has 14 residues. The germline V gene encodes CDR1 WSHSY and CDR2 SAAADI. Deletions cut 1 base from V and 4 bases from J, with 9 bases between. CDR3 coding DNA: TGCGCCAGCAGTGAGTTCCGGTTTTCAGATACGCAGTATTTT. It encodes CASSEFRFSDTQYF.

The chain combines TRBV9 with TRBJ2-7, with D perhaps given as TRBD1 or TRBD2 (5 bases each). CDR1 and CDR2 (germline): SGDLS, YYNGEE. This CDR3 region has 15 residues. Trimming left V 6 bases short and J 6 bases short, with 22 bases between. DNA for the CDR3: TGTGCCAGCACCCGGGACCCCGGGGTCCGGTCCGAGCAGTACTTC. Translation gives CASTRDPGVRSEQYF. The entire variable domain, with the rest obtained from reference TRBV9 and TRBJ2-7, is as follows: DSGVTQTPKHLITATGQRVTLRCSPRSGDLSVYWYQQSLDQGLQFLIQYYNGEERAKGNILERFSAQQFPDLHSELNLSSLELGDSALYFCASTRDPGVRSEQYFGPGTRLTVT.

The chain recombines TRBV5-4 with TRBJ1-2; 7 nucleotides agree with TRBD1. V shed 3 bases and J 4 bases; nucleotides not matched to a gene: 15. The germline CDR1 and CDR2 sequences are SGHNT and YYREEE (reference sequence). The CDR3 totals 17 residues. CDR3 protein: CASSSRMTGSSSYGYTF. In nucleotides, the CDR3 is TGTGCCAGCAGCTCCCGGATGACAGGGAGTTCGTCCTATGGCTACACCTTC.

The chain employs TRBV2 and TRBJ2-7, with D possibly being TRBD1 or TRBD2 (6 bases each). The CDR3 is 14 residues long. Germline V gives CDR1 SNHLY, CDR2 FYNNEI. V lost 8 bases and J 2 bases, leaving 16 bases between the germline ends. The CDR3 coding sequence is TGTGCCAGCGAGCCCTCAGGGGAGGCCTACGAGCAGTACTTC. Amino acid sequence: CASEPSGEAYEQYF.

The chain is built from TRBV27 and TRBJ2-3; TRBD1 agrees at 8 bases. Germline values: CDR1 MNHEY, CDR2 SMNVEV (reference sequence). J lost 3 bases, V lost 4 bases, and 12 bases had no gene match. CDR3 length equals 17 residues. Here the CDR3 DNA reads TGTGCCAGCAGTTCCATCATCAGGGGGCTGGTGACAGATACGCAGTATTTT. This codes for CASSSIIRGLVTDTQYF.

This chain connects TRBV7-9 to TRBJ2-3, with no clear D. Looked up from germline, CDR1 is SEHNR and CDR2 is FQNEAQ (reference sequence). V shed 5 bases and J shed 0 bases, with 9 bases lying between them. The CDR3 is made up of 14 amino acids. The CDR3 coding sequence is TGTGCCAGCAGCAGAACGGCCAGCACAGATACGCAGTATTTT. Its translation is CASSRTASTDTQYF.

The chain couples TRBV9 to TRBJ2-2, with 10 bases matching TRBD2. The V gene end was trimmed by 6 bases and the J gene end by 5 bases; junction bases not matched to a gene: 4. CDR1 is SGDLS and CDR2 is YYNGEE in the germline V gene. The CDR3 is made up of 14 amino acids. For the CDR3, the DNA is TGTGCCAGCAACCGAGCGGGAGGGACCGGGGAGCTGTTTTTT. It translates to CASNRAGGTGELFF.

The chain has TRBV5-4 and TRBJ1-2; D is perhaps TRBD1 (6 bases). Looked up from germline, CDR1 is SGHNT and CDR2 is YYREEE (reference sequence). CDR3 length equals 13 residues. V lost 0 bases to trimming and J lost 4 bases, with 7 bases between them. CDR3: CASSLDRAYGYTF. CDR3 in DNA: TGTGCCAGCAGCTTGGACAGGGCCTATGGCTACACCTTC.

The chain couples TRBV9 to TRBJ2-5; possibly TRBD1 or TRBD2 for D (6 bases each). This CDR3 spans 15 amino acids. The germline CDR1 and CDR2 sequences are SGDLS and YYNGEE. V was trimmed by 0 bases and J by 4 bases, leaving 13 bases between them. The DNA for the CDR3 is TGTGCCAGCAGCGTAGCTGGAGGGGGGTCAGAGACCCAGTACTTC. Encoded protein: CASSVAGGGSETQYF. Filled out from reference TRBV9 and TRBJ2-5, the complete variable domain reads DSGVTQTPKHLITATGQRVTLRCSPRSGDLSVYWYQQSLDQGLQFLIQYYNGEERAKGNILERFSAQQFPDLHSELNLSSLELGDSALYFCASSVAGGGSETQYFGPGTRLLVL.

The chain combines TRBV30 with TRBJ1-2, with unresolved D. The CDR3 extends over 13 amino acids. Germline V gives CDR1 GTSNPN, CDR2 SVGIG (reference sequence). Trimming shortened V by 0 bases and J by 4 bases, and 9 bases separated the two germline ends. Written as DNA, the CDR3 is TGTGCCTGGAGTGTACACCAGCTCTATGGCTACACCTTC. Its protein product is CAWSVHQLYGYTF. The full variable domain, rest sourced from reference TRBV30 and TRBJ1-2, is SQTIHQWPATLVQPVGSPLSLECTVEGTSNPNLYWYRQAAGRGLQLLFYSVGIGQISSEVPQNLSASRPQDRQFILSSKKLLLSDSGFYLCAWSVHQLYGYTFGSGTRLTVV.

This clone was seen more than once but under ten times. The chain employs TRBV5-3 and TRBJ1-1; 7 bases are a match to TRBD1. TRBV5-3 is an open reading frame, and its role is uncertain. The length of the CDR3 is 18 residues. Trimming removed 4 bases from V and 1 base from J; junction bases left unmatched: 16. The DNA for the CDR3 is TGTGCCAGAAGCGACCCCCTCCAGGGGGACGGGGCGAACACTGAAGCTTTCTTT. The encoded protein is CARSDPLQGDGANTEAFF.

The chain links TRBV5-1 to TRBJ1-1, with D possibly matching TRBD1 (5 bases). V was pared by 0 bases and J by 2 bases, with 17 bases between. The CDR3 totals 17 residues. CDR1 and CDR2 from the germline V gene are SGHRS and YFSETQ. As DNA, the CDR3 is TGCGCCAGCAGCTTGGTCGCGACTCAAGGGGAAAACACTGAAGCTTTCTTT. This gives the protein CASSLVATQGENTEAFF.

CDR3: CASSHLRGIGSNQPQHF. CDR3 DNA sequence: TGTGCCAGCAGCCACCTCAGGGGGATAGGAAGCAATCAGCCCCAGCATTTT. The rearrangement links TRBV5-6 to TRBJ1-5; 7 positions agree with TRBD1. CDR3 length: 17 amino acids. Germline V lookup: CDR1 SGHDT, CDR2 YYEEEE. With V trimmed by 4 bases and J by 1 base, 11 bases remained unmatched.

This chain joins TRBV10-2 and TRBJ2-7, with 12 bases aligning to TRBD1. This CDR3 contains 14 residues. J lost 5 bases, V lost 6 bases, and 5 bases had no gene match. The germline V gene encodes CDR1 WSHSY and CDR2 SAAADI. DNA for the CDR3: TGCGCCAGCAGAAGGGGACAGGGGGCCCACGAGCAGTACTTC. This codes for CASRRGQGAHEQYF.

The chain combines TRBV15 with TRBJ2-1; perhaps TRBD2 as D (6 bases). Germline assignment: CDR1 LNHNV and CDR2 YYDKDF (reference sequence). This CDR3 region has 15 residues. Trimming took off 2 bases at V and 4 bases at J, with 12 bases between the two ends. The CDR3 bases are TGTGCCACCAGCAGACCCGGAGGGGAATACAATGAGCAGTTCTTC. Translating gives CATSRPGGEYNEQFF.

This clone appeared once. The V and J genes are TRBV4-3 and TRBJ2-2; 7 nucleotides align to TRBD1. The CDR3 sequence is 15 residues long. V trimming: 2 bases; J trimming: 4 bases; junction bases outside the gene matches: 4. CDR1 and CDR2 (germline): LGHNA, YSLEER. This chain's CDR3 is CASSQLQGFTGELFF. In DNA form, the CDR3 reads TGCGCCAGCAGCCAATTACAGGGGTTCACCGGGGAGCTGTTTTTT.

V gene TRBV15 combines with J gene TRBJ2-2; unclear D gene. There are 12 residues in the CDR3. The V end was cut by 0 bases, the J end by 7 bases, with 3 bases between. Germline CDR1 and CDR2: LNHNV and YYDKDF (reference sequence). This CDR3 is CATSRDDGELFF. The CDR3 region has the DNA TGTGCCACCAGCAGAGATGACGGGGAGCTGTTTTTT.

This clone was seen a single time. The V call is TRBV18, the J call TRBJ2-3; 11 bases are a match to TRBD1. The CDR3 is made up of 16 amino acids. Germline CDR1 and CDR2: KGHSH and LQKENI. V was pared by 2 bases and J by 5 bases, with 6 bases of the junction left unmatched. The CDR3 DNA is TGTGCCAGCTCACCAAATTCCGGGACAGGGGGAGATACGCAGTATTTT. Translating gives CASSPNSGTGGDTQYF.

The chain has TRBV19 and TRBJ1-5; 9 bases are a match to TRBD1. Germline CDR1 is LNHDA and CDR2 is SQIVND (reference sequence). This CDR3 spans 17 amino acids. The trim removed 0 bases at V and 6 bases at J, leaving 9 bases unmatched. CDR3 sequence: CASSIDAGQGLFQPQHF. The CDR3 nucleotides read TGTGCCAGTAGTATAGACGCGGGACAGGGTTTGTTTCAGCCCCAGCATTTT.

The V gene is TRBV29-1, the J gene TRBJ2-7; 8 nucleotides align to TRBD2. The CDR3 loop spans 14 amino acids. Trimming removed 1 base from V and 2 bases from J; junction bases left unmatched: 4. Germline V CDR1 and CDR2: SQVTM, ANQGSEA. The CDR3 nucleotides are TGCAGCGTTGAAGGCGGGAGGAGTCCCTACGAGCAGTACTTC. This encodes CSVEGGRSPYEQYF.

The rearrangement joins TRBV2 to TRBJ2-2, with 13 bases matching TRBD2. The V and J ends lost 9 bases and 5 bases, in that order; junction bases with no gene match: 3. The CDR3 length is 14 residues. Germline V gene sequence: CDR1 SNHLY, CDR2 FYNNEI. The CDR3 coding sequence is TGTGCCAGGGGGACTAGCGGGACTACCGGGGAGCTGTTTTTT. Translated, it gives CARGTSGTTGELFF. The complete variable domain, with remaining parts taken from reference TRBV2 and TRBJ2-2, reads EPEVTQTPSHQVTQMGQEVILRCVPISNHLYFYWYRQILGQKVEFLVSFYNNEISEKSEIFDDQFSVERPDGSNFTLKIRSTKLEDSAMYFCARGTSGTTGELFFGEGSRLTVL.

V gene TRBV5-1 combines with J gene TRBJ2-7; D is ambiguous. V lost 0 bases, J lost 5 bases, and 6 bases lay in between. In germline, CDR1 is SGHRS, CDR2 YFSETQ. The CDR3 runs 12 residues. DNA of the CDR3: TGCGCCAGCAGCTTGGGGGGTCACGAGCAGTACTTC. Its protein is CASSLGGHEQYF.

A few counts support this clone. This chain uses TRBV5-5 with TRBJ1-1; D perhaps matches TRBD1 (6 bases). The CDR3 runs to 15 residues. CDR1 and CDR2 (germline): SGHKS, YYEKEE (reference sequence). Trimming pared 6 bases from V and 3 bases from J, leaving 18 bases between. This CDR3 reads CASTRGWGADTEAFF. CDR3 bases: TGTGCCAGCACCCGAGGGTGGGGGGCGGACACTGAAGCTTTCTTT.